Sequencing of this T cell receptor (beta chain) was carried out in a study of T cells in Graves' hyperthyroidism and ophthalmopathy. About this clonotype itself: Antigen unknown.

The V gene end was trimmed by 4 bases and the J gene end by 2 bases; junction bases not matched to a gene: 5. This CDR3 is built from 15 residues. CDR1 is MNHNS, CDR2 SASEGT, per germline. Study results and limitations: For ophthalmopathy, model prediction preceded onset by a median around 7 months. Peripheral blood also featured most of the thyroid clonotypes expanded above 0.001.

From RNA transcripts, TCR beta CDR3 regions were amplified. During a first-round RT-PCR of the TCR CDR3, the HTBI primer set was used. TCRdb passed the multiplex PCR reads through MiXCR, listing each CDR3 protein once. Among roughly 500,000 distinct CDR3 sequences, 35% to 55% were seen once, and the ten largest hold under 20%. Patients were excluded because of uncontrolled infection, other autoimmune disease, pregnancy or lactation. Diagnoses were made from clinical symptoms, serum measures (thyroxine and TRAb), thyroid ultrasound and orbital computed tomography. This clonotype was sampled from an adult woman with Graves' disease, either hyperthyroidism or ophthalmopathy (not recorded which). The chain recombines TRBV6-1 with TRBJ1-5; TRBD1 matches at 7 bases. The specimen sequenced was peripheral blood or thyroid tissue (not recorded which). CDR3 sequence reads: CASSGHGQGNQPQHF. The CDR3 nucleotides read TGTGCCAGCAGTGGACACGGACAGGGCAATCAGCCCCAGCATTTT.